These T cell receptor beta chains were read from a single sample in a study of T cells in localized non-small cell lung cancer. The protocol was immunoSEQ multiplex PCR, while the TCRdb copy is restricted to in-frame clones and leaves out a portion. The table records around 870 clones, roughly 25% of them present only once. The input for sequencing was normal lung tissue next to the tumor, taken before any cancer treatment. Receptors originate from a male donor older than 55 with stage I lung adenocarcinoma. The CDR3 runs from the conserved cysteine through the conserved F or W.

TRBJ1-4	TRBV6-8	CASSSLGGAQGKLFF
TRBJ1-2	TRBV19	CASSIDLQSGTAYGYTF
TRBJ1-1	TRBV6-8	CASSYSTTRGINTEAFF
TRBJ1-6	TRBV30	CAWSVVVGLSNSPLHF
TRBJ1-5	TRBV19	CASSRWGDQPQHF
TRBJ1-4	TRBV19	CASSLGQINEKLFF
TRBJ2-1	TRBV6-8	CASSPTGGQSSYNEQFF
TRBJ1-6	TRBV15	CATSREILSGASSPLHF
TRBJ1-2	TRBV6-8	CASSYRAGNYGYTF
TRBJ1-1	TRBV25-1	CASSEVSGVTEAFF
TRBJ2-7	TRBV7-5	CASSSDSHIPYEQYF
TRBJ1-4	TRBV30	CAWTPDRGRFKLFF
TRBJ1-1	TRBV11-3	CASSRSGGSGTEAFF
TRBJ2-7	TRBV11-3	CASSLDIGDTYEQYF
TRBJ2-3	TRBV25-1	CATLRSGGANTQYF
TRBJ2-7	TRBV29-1	CSAMSGSVSYEQYF
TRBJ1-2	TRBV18	CASSPGGTRGYTF
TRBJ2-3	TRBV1	CTSSQDKTHFTDTQYF
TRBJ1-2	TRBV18	CASSQDSLGLNARNYGYTF
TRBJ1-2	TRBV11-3	CASSLADWGTNYGYTF
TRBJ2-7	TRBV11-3	CASSFVGSSYEQYF
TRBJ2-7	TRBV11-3	CASSSVAGGDYEQYF
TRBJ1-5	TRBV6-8	CASSNRGDSQPQHF
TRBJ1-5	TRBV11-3	CASSPGEGEGQPQHF
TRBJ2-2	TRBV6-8	CASFRDRAFTGELFF
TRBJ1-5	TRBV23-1	CASSQSSGPRENQPQHF
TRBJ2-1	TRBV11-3	CASSHGWARNNEQFF
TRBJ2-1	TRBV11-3	CASCQLAGGPFEQFF
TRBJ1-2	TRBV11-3	CASSLTGQGLRYGYTF
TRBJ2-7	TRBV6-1	CASSEALVLPYEQYF
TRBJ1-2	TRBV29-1	CSVVQGTYGYTF
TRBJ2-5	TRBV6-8	CASAGQTGTWETQYF
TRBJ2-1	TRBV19	CASRYRGQLSYNEQFF
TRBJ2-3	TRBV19	CASSPAGGPYTQYF
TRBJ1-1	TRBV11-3	CASSPRQENTEAFF
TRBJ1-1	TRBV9	CASSEAPLSGAFF
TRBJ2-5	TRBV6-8	CAISDWDRGGETQYF
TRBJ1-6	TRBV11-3	CASSQDRESSPLHF
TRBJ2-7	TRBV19	CASSRVEGWAYEQYF
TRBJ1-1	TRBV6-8	CASSYSSSGGNTEAFF
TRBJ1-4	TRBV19	CASSMGRLNEKLFF
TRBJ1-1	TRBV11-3	CASSSTGGGGTEAFF
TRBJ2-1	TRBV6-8	CASSYLASGASDSYNEQFF
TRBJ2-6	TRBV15	CATSRDEGRVYGANVLTF
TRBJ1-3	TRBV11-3	CASSIDREGTGNTIYF
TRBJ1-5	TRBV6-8	CASSRGEGPSNQPQHF
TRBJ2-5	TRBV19	CASSLQETQYF
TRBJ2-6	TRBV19	CASHQTGGANVLTF
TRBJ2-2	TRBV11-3	CASSLDKGTGELFF
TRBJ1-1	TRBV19	CASRSQGSYEAFF
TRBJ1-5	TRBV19	CASSSINHSNQPQHF
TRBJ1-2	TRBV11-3	CASSPGDGSPWGYTF
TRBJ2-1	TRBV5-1	CASSSTPTTPSSNEQFF